This TCR beta chain stems from a study of shared clonotypes between healthy human individuals. Naive CD8 cells comprised CD45RO-negative, CCR7-positively selected cells, excluding terminally differentiated effector memory CD45RA+ cells. Data came from immunoSEQ multiplex PCR; TCRdb stores just in-frame clones and leaves some out. The sample holds 1.5 million to 2.5 million clones, approximately 94% seen once. Regarding the study as a whole: Sequencing depth was a factor that was expected to affect clonotype sharing among donors.

This clone was recorded once. Its antigen remains unknown. V was shortened by 2 bases and J by 5 bases, with 12 bases between the two germline ends. The V gene's germline CDR1 is SGHDN and CDR2 FVKESK. There are 14 residues in the CDR3. The TCR was taken from a young man in good health. The rearrangement uses TRBV14 and TRBJ2-5; TRBD1 might be the D (6 bases). The sample was naive CD8+ T cells sorted from blood. As DNA, the CDR3 is TGTGCCAGCAGCCAATGGAACAGGGAGGAGACCCAGTACTTC. Its translation is CASSQWNREETQYF.